This T cell receptor beta chain was captured by sequencing in a study of naive and memory T cell subsets. General study findings and limits: Over 85% of naive TCR sequences appeared only once after error correction, unlike memory subsets. TCR abundance followed a power law differing between naive and memory subsets.

Both TRBC1 and TRBC2 were covered by a beta constant-region primer of two equimolar oligonucleotides. TCRdb re-analysed the UMI-ligation and nested PCR reads in MiXCR, keeping a single row per CDR3 protein. The sample comprises tens of thousands of distinct CDR3 sequences, 10% to 15% of which are singletons, and around 21% rests with the top ten. This clonotype was seen many times. Antigen unknown. Four subsets defined by CD45RA and CD27 were sorted after CD3, CD4, CD8 and live/dead staining. V was clipped by 3 bases and J by 4 bases, with 8 bases between them. CDR1 is KGHSH and CDR2 is LQKENI in the germline V gene. This CDR3 contains 13 residues.

J is TRBJ2-3 and V is TRBV18; perhaps TRBD2 as D (5 bases). The receptor was isolated from a human donor in good health. Sequenced input: effector memory CD4+ T cells from blood. Subset of the sample: effector memory, CD45RA- CD27-. The CDR3 DNA reads TGTGCCAGCTCACCCCTAGCCTCAGATACGCAGTATTTT. This encodes CASSPLASDTQYF.